What follows are 24 T cell receptor beta chains derived from one specimen sequenced in a study of shared clonotypes between healthy human individuals. The repertoire was sequenced with immunoSEQ multiplex PCR; TCRdb's copy has only in-frame clones and lacks some. Of roughly 1.5 million clones listed, 95% to 99% are singletons. Material: naive CD4+ T cells sorted from blood. Subset given: CD45RA+ positively selected. The receptors stem from a man aged 30 to 39 in good health.

The rearrangement links TRBV6-1 to TRBJ1-2; D may be TRBD1 (6 bases). The CDR3 is 16 residues long. V dropped 2 bases and J dropped 7 bases, with 20 bases sitting between them. Germline V gene lookup returns CDR1 MNHNS and CDR2 SASEGT. The CDR3 DNA reads as TGTGCCAGCAGTGAAAGGAAAGTCAGGGGCCAGGGTGGCTACACCTTC. This codes for CASSERKVRGQGGYTF.

This rearrangement joins TRBV28 to TRBJ2-7, with D perhaps TRBD2 (6 bases). The CDR3 extends over 15 amino acids. Germline-derived CDR1 and CDR2 are MDHEN and SYDVKM. Deletions cut 3 bases from V and 5 bases from J, with 17 bases between. The chain's CDR3 is CASSFVRGRPNEQYF. For the CDR3, the DNA is TGTGCCAGCAGTTTCGTTAGAGGGAGGCCTAACGAGCAGTACTTC. Variable domain in full (rest from reference TRBV28 and TRBJ2-7): DVKVTQSSRYLVKRTGEKVFLECVQDMDHENMFWYRQDPGLGLRLIYFSYDVKMKEKGDIPEGYSVSREKKERFSLILESASTNQTSMYLCASSFVRGRPNEQYFGPGTRLTVT.

This chain uses TRBV6-5 with TRBJ2-2, with D tentatively TRBD2 (5 bases). The germline CDR1 and CDR2 sequences are MNHEY and SVGAGI. V lost 2 bases and J lost 6, with 10 bases in between. The CDR3 runs 14 residues. CDR3 sequence reads: CASSYDPSPGELFF. For the CDR3, the DNA is TGTGCCAGCAGTTACGATCCTAGCCCCGGGGAGCTGTTTTTT.

The J gene is TRBJ1-2, the V gene TRBV21-1; the D call TRBD1 from the table was never checked on the DNA. TRBV21-1 is a recognized pseudogene. CDR3 length: 11 amino acids. The chain's CDR3 is CASSCRIGYTF. In DNA, the CDR3 is TGTGCCAGCAGCTGCAGGATTGGCTACACCTTC.

The CDR3 protein is CASSLGGRGGDTQYF. The CDR3 DNA sequence: TGTGCCAGCAGCTTGGGCGGGAGAGGTGGAGATACGCAGTATTTT. The chain has TRBV5-6 and TRBJ2-3, with TRBD2 matching 7 bases. The CDR3 length is 15 residues. V trimming: 0 bases; J trimming: 5 bases; junction bases outside the gene matches: 6. Germline CDR1 and CDR2: SGHDT and YYEEEE.

The rearrangement joins TRBV2 to TRBJ2-3; tentative D call: TRBD1 (5 bases). The V end lost 4 bases, the J end lost 5 bases, and 7 bases lay between the germline ends. This CDR3 spans 12 amino acids. Germline-derived CDR1 and CDR2 are SNHLY and FYNNEI. CDR3 region: CASSGQGDTQYF. CDR3 nucleotide sequence: TGTGCCAGCAGTGGTCAGGGAGATACGCAGTATTTT.

The V gene is TRBV28, the J gene TRBJ2-1, with D tentatively TRBD2 (6 bases). The CDR3 length is 14 residues. Trimming took 7 bases from V and 9 from J, leaving 19 bases between them. Germline-derived CDR1 and CDR2 are MDHEN and SYDVKM. CDR3: CASILDWAEGEQFF. The CDR3 region has the DNA TGTGCCAGCATCCTAGACTGGGCGGAGGGTGAGCAGTTCTTC.

The J gene is TRBJ1-5, the V gene TRBV21-1; no DNA check was done on the table's D call, TRBD1. TRBV21-1 is a documented pseudogene. CDR3 length: 16 amino acids. CDR3 DNA: TGTGCCAGCAGCAAAAGCAGGACAGGGCGGTATCAGCCCCAGCATTTT. Translating it yields CASSKSRTGRYQPQHF.

J is TRBJ1-4 and V is TRBV7-2; no clear D gene. The germline CDR1 and CDR2 sequences are SGHTA and FQGNSA. Trimming took 5 bases from V and 7 from J, leaving 11 bases between them. The CDR3 spans 13 residues. The CDR3 is CASSVLHGEKLFF. The CDR3 DNA reads as TGTGCCAGCAGCGTACTACATGGTGAAAAACTGTTTTTT.

This clone was detected once. The V gene is TRBV2, the J gene TRBJ1-1, with D uncertain. This CDR3 is built from 14 residues. CDR1 and CDR2 from the germline V gene are SNHLY and FYNNEI. Trimming cost V 1 base and J 2 bases, with 8 bases left between them. The CDR3 loop is CASSEVGLNTEAFF. CDR3 nucleotides: TGTGCCAGCAGTGAAGTCGGCCTAAACACTGAAGCTTTCTTT.

The rearrangement links TRBV5-1 to TRBJ2-5; TRBD1 agrees at 10 bases. Germline assignment: CDR1 SGHRS and CDR2 YFSETQ. V gave up 0 bases and J gave up 1 base; unmatched junction bases: 3. The length of the CDR3 is 16 residues. The CDR3 DNA reads as TGCGCCAGCAGCTTGGTTGGGACAGGGGCCCAAGAGACCCAGTACTTC. The encoded protein is CASSLVGTGAQETQYF.

This chain uses TRBV5-1 with TRBJ2-6; 10 nucleotides line up with TRBD1. CDR1 is SGHRS and CDR2 is YFSETQ in the germline V gene. With 4 bases clipped from V and 0 bases from J, the junction kept 13 bases outside the gene matches. The CDR3 loop spans 20 amino acids. The CDR3 DNA reads TGCGCCAGCAGCCTTTTACTCGGGACAGGGGTCCTCTCTGGGGCCAACGTCCTGACTTTC. Translated: CASSLLLGTGVLSGANVLTF.

The rearrangement joins TRBV2 to TRBJ2-1; D possibly corresponds to TRBD2 (5 bases). CDR3 size: 12 residues. Trimming pared 6 bases from V and 7 bases from J, leaving 10 bases between. The germline V gene encodes CDR1 SNHLY and CDR2 FYNNEI. The CDR3 region is CASRASNNEQFF. CDR3 nucleotide sequence: TGTGCCAGCAGGGCTAGCAATAATGAGCAGTTCTTC.

The rearrangement joins TRBV28 to TRBJ1-1, with 7 bases that match TRBD1. Losses at the gene ends were 6 bases for V and 1 base for J; bases not matched to a gene: 5. CDR1 MDHEN and CDR2 SYDVKM come from the germline V gene. The CDR3 runs to 14 residues. CDR3 sequence (DNA): TGTGCCAGCAGATCCGGGACAGCGAACACTGAAGCTTTCTTT. Its translation is CASRSGTANTEAFF.

A word on this clone: Within the sample, other DNA sequences also encode this same CDR3. This chain's CDR3 is CASSRDRGDGYTF. Here the CDR3 DNA reads TGCGCCAGCAGCCGGGACAGGGGAGATGGCTACACCTTC. V gene TRBV4-3 combines with J gene TRBJ1-2; 10 positions agree with TRBD1. CDR1 and CDR2 from the germline V gene are LGHNA and YSLEER. The CDR3 is made up of 13 amino acids. With V trimmed by 4 bases and J by 6 bases, 2 bases remained unmatched.

The chain is built from TRBV29-1 and TRBJ2-1; the match to TRBD2 covers 15 bases. V shed 7 bases and J 0 bases; nucleotides not matched to a gene: 13. This CDR3 spans 19 amino acids. CDR1 SQVTM and CDR2 ANQGSEA come from the germline V gene. The CDR3 sequence is CSAQGLAGGRMSSYNEQFF. In DNA, the CDR3 is TGCAGCGCCCAAGGACTAGCGGGAGGGAGAATGAGCTCCTACAATGAGCAGTTCTTC.

CDR3 DNA sequence: TGCGCCAGCTCCCCGTCTCAGGTAGCTAGTGGGACCCAGTACTTC. Its protein is CASSPSQVASGTQYF. The chain is built from TRBV5-1 and TRBJ2-5; no firm D call. This CDR3 is built from 15 residues. Trimming shortened V by 7 bases and J by 7 bases, and 23 bases separated the two germline ends. Germline V lookup: CDR1 SGHRS, CDR2 YFSETQ.

This clone was recorded only once. This chain links TRBV5-4 with TRBJ2-7, with 10 bases that match TRBD2. Germline V gene data show CDR1 as SGHNT and CDR2 as YYREEE (reference sequence). The CDR3 consists of 16 residues. V was pared by 0 bases and J by 2 bases, with 5 bases of the junction left unmatched. CDR3 nucleotide sequence: TGTGCCAGCAGCTTGGCCAAGAGCGGGAGGGCCTACGAGCAGTACTTC. Translation: CASSLAKSGRAYEQYF.

V usage is TRBV5-6 and J usage is TRBJ2-2; D unclear. With 5 bases removed from V and 6 bases from J, the gap between germline ends came to 14 bases. This CDR3 has 14 residues. Germline values: CDR1 SGHDT, CDR2 YYEEEE. The CDR3 DNA is TGTGCCAGCAGGACGTCTCTCTTGGCCGGGGAGCTGTTTTTT. Translated: CASRTSLLAGELFF.

The rearrangement links TRBV27 to TRBJ1-2, with 12 bases that match TRBD1. CDR1 is MNHEY and CDR2 is SMNVEV in the germline V gene (reference sequence). This CDR3 spans 20 amino acids. Losses at the gene ends were 1 base for V and 2 bases for J; bases not matched to a gene: 14. CDR3 loop: CASSLFSRGQGANRNYGYTF. The DNA for the CDR3 is TGTGCCAGCAGTTTATTCTCTAGGGGACAGGGGGCGAATAGGAACTATGGCTACACCTTC.

About this clone itself: The same CDR3 is also encoded by other DNA sequences in this sample. The rearrangement uses TRBV9 and TRBJ2-7; no reliable D call. CDR3 length equals 14 residues. Per germline, CDR1 SGDLS and CDR2 YYNGEE. V dropped 0 bases and J dropped 0 bases, with 7 bases sitting between them. DNA of the CDR3: TGTGCCAGCAGCGTAGGGGTAGACTCCTACGAGCAGTACTTC. This sequence encodes CASSVGVDSYEQYF.

V usage is TRBV7-8 and J usage is TRBJ2-7; possibly TRBD2 for D (6 bases). Trimming removed 5 bases from V and 6 bases from J, with 17 bases in between. The CDR3 sequence is 14 residues long. From germline, CDR1 is SGHVS and CDR2 FQNEAQ. The CDR3 region has the DNA TGTGCCAGCAGCCCTAAAGAGACTAGGGCCGAGCAGTACTTC. It translates to CASSPKETRAEQYF.

This chain links TRBV4-1 with TRBJ2-1; a possible D gene is TRBD2 (6 bases). V lost 0 bases and J lost 16, with 22 bases in between. Germline V gene data show CDR1 as MGHRA and CDR2 as YSYEKL. The CDR3 sequence is 15 residues long. DNA for the CDR3: TGCGCCAGCAGCCAAGATGGTGTTTCGAGGGACTCCAGATTCTTC. Its translation: CASSQDGVSRDSRFF.

The chain joins TRBV30 to TRBJ1-2; no reliable D call. This CDR3 contains 11 residues. CDR1 and CDR2 (germline): GTSNPN, SVGIG (reference sequence). Trimming took 5 bases from V and 4 from J, leaving 8 bases between them. CDR3 sequence reads: CAWAMSYGYTF. The CDR3 nucleotides are TGTGCCTGGGCTATGAGCTATGGCTACACCTTC.